Each of the 17 T cell receptor beta chains below was sequenced from the same sample in a study of OX40 agonist ivuxolimab in advanced cancers. Clones were sequenced by immunoSEQ multiplex PCR, and TCRdb holds only the in-frame ones, with some missing. The data contain roughly 43,000 clones, approximately 84% of them singletons. The sequences come from CD4+ or CD8+ T cells sorted from blood, collected in a trial of the OX40 agonist ivuxolimab. The source of these receptors is an adult with an advanced solid tumor such as melanoma, head and neck, liver or kidney cancer.

The chain employs TRBV29-1 and TRBJ1-1, with 8 bases matching TRBD1. The CDR3 is 13 residues long. Trimming removed 6 bases from V and 3 bases from J; junction bases left unmatched: 6. Germline V gene lookup returns CDR1 SQVTM and CDR2 ANQGSEA. The CDR3 DNA is TGCAGCGTCAGGGACAGGCTGGACACTGAAGCTTTCTTT. It translates to CSVRDRLDTEAFF.

This clone was seen a handful of times. The V and J genes are TRBV4-2 and TRBJ2-5; D is uncertain. Trimming stripped 0 bases from V and 5 bases from J, with 13 bases between. Germline V gene sequence: CDR1 LGHNA, CDR2 YNFKEQ. The CDR3 spans 15 residues. CDR3 DNA sequence: TGTGCCAGCAGCCAAGATCTCAGCGTATCTGAGACCCAGTACTTC. Protein: CASSQDLSVSETQYF.

The CDR3 DNA reads TGTGCCAGCAGCGTAGGCCCAGGGTTGCCGAACACCATATATTTT. Translated, it gives CASSVGPGLPNTIYF. The chain has TRBV9 and TRBJ1-3, with D possibly being TRBD1 (5 bases). The CDR3 covers 15 residues. The ends were cut back, 0 bases at V and 7 bases at J, with 14 bases in the middle. Germline V gene sequence: CDR1 SGDLS, CDR2 YYNGEE.

This sequence joins TRBV2 and TRBJ1-2; 7 positions match TRBD1. Germline lookup yields CDR1 SNHLY and CDR2 FYNNEI. There are 13 residues in the CDR3. V dropped 10 bases and J dropped 4; count of bases not matched to a gene: 9. In DNA form, the CDR3 reads TGTGCCACCGGACAGGATGGAGTCTATGGCTACACCTTC. Translation gives CATGQDGVYGYTF.

This clone occurred a few times. V gene TRBV11-2 combines with J gene TRBJ2-7; 11 bases are a match to TRBD1. CDR1 is SGHAT, CDR2 FQNNGV, per germline. This CDR3 has 15 residues. J lost 3 bases, V lost 5 bases, and 6 bases had no gene match. Here the CDR3 DNA reads TGTGCCAGCAGCACTGGACAGGGGGCCTTCTACGAGCAGTACTTC. Protein product: CASSTGQGAFYEQYF.

V and J are TRBV6-1 and TRBJ2-7; possible D gene TRBD2, 6 bases. The CDR3 covers 13 residues. Germline assignment: CDR1 MNHNS and CDR2 SASEGT. V was cut by 2 bases and J by 6 bases, with 11 bases left in between. The CDR3 loop is CASSEYSEGEQYF. The DNA of the CDR3 is TGTGCCAGCAGTGAATATTCGGAGGGCGAGCAGTACTTC.

This clone has a handful of counts. The chain recombines TRBV5-1 with TRBJ2-5; D may be TRBD2 (5 bases). CDR3 length equals 15 residues. Trimming removed 0 bases at V and 0 bases at J, with 9 bases between. The germline V gene has CDR1 SGHRS and CDR2 YFSETQ. CDR3 in amino acids: CASSLGLNNQETQYF. For the CDR3, the DNA is TGCGCCAGCAGCTTGGGACTAAACAACCAAGAGACCCAGTACTTC.

This chain uses TRBV27 with TRBJ2-7; D not certain. V was trimmed by 5 bases and J by 3 bases, leaving 17 bases between them. The CDR3 sequence is 15 residues long. From germline, CDR1 is MNHEY and CDR2 SMNVEV (reference sequence). CDR3 bases: TGTGCCAGCAGTGAGACCTCCACAAAGGGCTACGAGCAGTACTTC. Residues: CASSETSTKGYEQYF.

This sequence joins TRBV6-6 and TRBJ2-5; D is ambiguous. The better agreement between TRBJ2-7 and the DNA end casts doubt on the J call. This CDR3 has 16 amino acids. Germline V gene sequence: CDR1 MNHNY, CDR2 SVGAGI (reference sequence). CDR3 amino acids: CASSYPGGSRVHEQYF. The CDR3 nucleotides are TGTGCCAGCAGTTATCCTGGCGGCAGTAGGGTCCACGAGCAGTACTTC.

The chain is built from TRBV23-1 and TRBJ1-6; 7 bases agree with TRBD1. TRBV23-1 is filed as an ORF, its function uncertain. The length of the CDR3 is 16 residues. The V segment lost 4 bases and the J segment 7 bases; nucleotides outside the gene matches: 10. The CDR3 loop reads CASSPSDRVGNSPLHF. CDR3 bases: TGCGCCAGCAGTCCTTCAGACAGGGTCGGGAATTCACCCCTCCACTTT.

The sample holds a few counts of this clone. The chain couples TRBV7-9 to TRBJ2-7; TRBD2 might be the D (6 bases). Trimming removed 10 bases from V and 6 bases from J, with 19 bases in between. The CDR3 length is 13 residues. Looked up from germline, CDR1 is SEHNR and CDR2 is FQNEAQ (reference sequence). CDR3 in DNA: TGTGCCACCGTCGACCGGGTCGGGGGCGAGCAGTACTTC. It specifies CATVDRVGGEQYF. The full variable domain, rest sourced from reference TRBV7-9 and TRBJ2-7, is DTGVSQNPRHKITKRGQNVTFRCDPISEHNRLYWYRQTLGQGPEFLTYFQNEAQLEKSRLLSDRFSAERPKGSFSTLEIQRTEQGDSAMYLCATVDRVGGEQYFGPGTRLTVT.

J is TRBJ2-1 and V is TRBV2; TRBD2 aligns across 10 bases. V dropped 4 bases and J dropped 5; count of bases not matched to a gene: 5. CDR1 SNHLY and CDR2 FYNNEI come from the germline V gene. The CDR3 is 15 amino acids. CDR3: CASSGPGLADNEQFF. The CDR3 DNA is TGTGCCAGCAGTGGTCCCGGACTAGCGGACAATGAGCAGTTCTTC.

The chain combines TRBV6-1 with TRBJ1-2, with D tentatively TRBD1 (5 bases). CDR1 MNHNS and CDR2 SASEGT come from the germline V gene. The CDR3 runs to 13 residues. V lost 6 bases, J lost 2 bases, and 10 bases lay in between. DNA of the CDR3: TGTGCCAGCAGCTCGGGACGGAACTATGGCTACACCTTC. Protein sequence: CASSSGRNYGYTF.

Only a few counts were recorded for this clone. The chain is built from TRBV6-6 and TRBJ2-2; maybe TRBD1 (6 bases). Germline loops: CDR1 MNHNY, CDR2 SVGAGI (reference sequence). Trimming pared 0 bases from V and 4 bases from J, leaving 9 bases between. The CDR3 sequence is 15 residues long. CDR3 bases: TGTGCCAGCAGTTACTCGGACAGACCCACCGGGGAGCTGTTTTTT. Protein sequence: CASSYSDRPTGELFF.

The rearrangement uses TRBV9 and TRBJ2-2; the match to TRBD2 covers 12 bases. J lost 5 bases, V lost 2 bases, and 4 bases had no gene match. This CDR3 contains 16 residues. Per the germline V gene, CDR1 is SGDLS and CDR2 is YYNGEE. CDR3 amino acids: CASSVTSGRSTGELFF. The DNA for the CDR3 is TGTGCCAGCAGCGTGACTAGCGGGAGAAGTACCGGGGAGCTGTTTTTT.

V and J are TRBV10-3 and TRBJ2-7; 13 bases map to TRBD2. The V segment lost 5 bases and the J segment 1 base; nucleotides outside the gene matches: 11. Germline-derived CDR1 and CDR2 are ENHRY and SYGVKD. The CDR3 is 18 amino acids. CDR3 sequence: CAISSKSGLAGISYEQYF. CDR3 in DNA: TGTGCCATCAGTTCCAAATCGGGACTAGCGGGGATATCCTACGAGCAGTACTTC.

The rearrangement joins TRBV7-8 to TRBJ1-4; no clear D. Between the trimmed V and J ends, which lost 5 bases and 7 bases, there was a span of 11 bases. This CDR3 has 13 amino acids. Germline CDR1 SGHVS, CDR2 FQNEAQ. The CDR3, as DNA: TGTGCCAGCAGCAACCCCGGTCGTGAAAAACTGTTTTTT. Translated, it gives CASSNPGREKLFF. Variable domain in full (rest from reference TRBV7-8 and TRBJ1-4): GAGVSQSPRYKVAKRGQDVALRCDPISGHVSLFWYQQALGQGPEFLTYFQNEAQLDKSGLPSDRFFAERPEGSVSTLKIQRTQQEDSAVYLCASSNPGREKLFFGSGTQLSVL.